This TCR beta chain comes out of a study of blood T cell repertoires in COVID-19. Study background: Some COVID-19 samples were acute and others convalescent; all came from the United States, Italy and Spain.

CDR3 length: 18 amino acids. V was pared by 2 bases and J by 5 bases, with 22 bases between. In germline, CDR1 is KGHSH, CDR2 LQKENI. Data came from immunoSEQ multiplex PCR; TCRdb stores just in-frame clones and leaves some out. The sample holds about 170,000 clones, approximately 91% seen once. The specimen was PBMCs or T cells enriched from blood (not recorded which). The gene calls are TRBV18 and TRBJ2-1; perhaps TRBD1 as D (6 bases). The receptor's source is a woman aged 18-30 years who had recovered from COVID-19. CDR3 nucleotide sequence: TGTGCCAGCTCACCAACGATTATTCCGGGACACAAAGACAATGAGCAGTTCTTC. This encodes CASSPTIIPGHKDNEQFF. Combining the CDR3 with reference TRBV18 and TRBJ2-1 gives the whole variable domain NAGVMQNPRHLVRRRGQEARLRCSPMKGHSHVYWYRQLPEEGLKFMVYLQKENIIDESGMPKERFSAEFPKEGPSILRIQQVVRGDSAAYFCASSPTIIPGHKDNEQFFGPGTRLTVL.